This TCR beta chain is from a study of blood T cell repertoires in COVID-19. Trimming took 3 bases from V and 6 from J; bases not matched to a gene: 12. The CDR3 sequence is 15 residues long. Per germline, CDR1 SGHRS and CDR2 YFSETQ. Original data processing: Amplified reference gene primers provided the basis for estimating nucleated cell counts. This table comes from immunoSEQ multiplex PCR, and its TCRdb copy is limited to in-frame clones, with some not included. V and J calls and clone size are given by that table; D and trimming were obtained from the DNA. There are about 57,000 clones in the sample; roughly 78% occur only once, and about 31% lies in the top ten.

Specimen: peripheral blood. This clonotype was sampled from a human donor in a cohort sampled during active COVID-19. This rearrangement joins TRBV5-1 to TRBJ2-7, with TRBD2 identical over 7 bases. The CDR3 is CASSSTGGSWGEQYF. The CDR3 region has the DNA TGCGCCAGCAGCTCCACTGGCGGGAGTTGGGGCGAGCAGTACTTC.